The rows below give T cell receptor beta chains drawn from one sample of a study of T cell responses to AZD1222 COVID-19 vaccine. Sequenced by immunoSEQ multiplex PCR; TCRdb stores in-frame clones only, minus some. The sample records tens of thousands of clones, around nine tenths being singletons. Sequencing used peripheral blood, obtained 28 days after the second AZD1222 dose. These receptors all stem from an adult who received the AZD1222 COVID-19 vaccine. The CDR3 runs from the conserved cysteine through the conserved F or W. Each record gives: V gene, clone size, J gene, D gene, CDR3 DNA, CDR3 protein. D genes are given only for firm matches. Clone size, where shown, is once, few, many, or a class for clones that have expanded.

V gene: TRBV10-1; clone size: -; J gene: TRBJ1-5; D gene: -; CDR3 DNA: TGCGCCAGCAGTGAGTCGGGGAGGAGGGAAATTAGCAATCAGCCCCAGCATTTT; CDR3 protein: CASSESGRREISNQPQHF
V gene: TRBV5-1; clone size: -; J gene: TRBJ2-3; D gene: TRBD2; CDR3 DNA: TGCGCCAGCAGCTTGGGGGCTAGCGGGTTTAGCACAGATACGCAGTATTTT; CDR3 protein: CASSLGASGFSTDTQYF
V gene: TRBV25-1; clone size: -; J gene: TRBJ1-2; D gene: TRBD1; CDR3 DNA: TGTGCCAGCAGGGAGACAGGGGCTGGCTACACCTTC; CDR3 protein: CASRETGAGYTF
V gene: TRBV9; clone size: -; J gene: TRBJ2-1; D gene: TRBD2; CDR3 DNA: TGTGCCAGCAGCCCTGGTTGGACTAGCGGGGGGTACAATGAGCAGTTCTTC; CDR3 protein: CASSPGWTSGGYNEQFF
V gene: TRBV3-1/TRBV3-2; clone size: -; J gene: TRBJ2-7; D gene: -; CDR3 DNA: TGTGCCAGCAGCAGGGGGGAAAGGGCCTACGAGCAGTACTTC; CDR3 protein: CASSRGERAYEQYF
V gene: TRBV27; clone size: -; J gene: TRBJ1-1; D gene: TRBD1; CDR3 DNA: TGTGCCAGCACCCTATCCCGACAGGGAAACACTGAAGCTTTCTTT; CDR3 protein: CASTLSRQGNTEAFF
V gene: TRBV19; clone size: -; J gene: TRBJ2-5; D gene: TRBD2; CDR3 DNA: TGTGCCAGTAGCGCTTGGGGGGGAGAGACCCAGTACTTC; CDR3 protein: CASSAWGGETQYF
V gene: TRBV12-3/TRBV12-4; clone size: -; J gene: TRBJ2-7; D gene: -; CDR3 DNA: TGTGCCAGCAGTTTTGCAGAGGCCTACGAGCAGTACTTC; CDR3 protein: CASSFAEAYEQYF
V gene: TRBV18; clone size: -; J gene: TRBJ1-2; D gene: -; CDR3 DNA: TGTGCCAGCTCAGCAGTCACATCAGGGGTTAACTATGGCTACACCTTC; CDR3 protein: CASSAVTSGVNYGYTF
V gene: TRBV7-2; clone size: -; J gene: TRBJ1-3; D gene: -; CDR3 DNA: TGTGCCAGCAGCTTAGGCAGGGTTGGGACTGGAAACACCATATATTTT; CDR3 protein: CASSLGRVGTGNTIYF
V gene: TRBV5-1; clone size: -; J gene: TRBJ1-4; D gene: -; CDR3 DNA: TGCGCCAGTGGAGGGGGGACAACTAATGAAAAACTGTTTTTT; CDR3 protein: CASGGGTTNEKLFF
V gene: TRBV28; clone size: -; J gene: TRBJ1-2; D gene: -; CDR3 DNA: TGTGCCAGCAGAACTACTTATGGCTACACCTTC; CDR3 protein: CASRTTYGYTF
V gene: TRBV18; clone size: -; J gene: TRBJ1-3; D gene: -; CDR3 DNA: TGTGCCAGCTCACCAAACGACTCTGGAAACACCATATATTTT; CDR3 protein: CASSPNDSGNTIYF
V gene: TRBV25-1; clone size: few; J gene: TRBJ2-5; D gene: TRBD1; CDR3 DNA: TGTGCCAGCAGTGAAGGGCAGGGGGACAGCGAGACCCAGTACTTC; CDR3 protein: CASSEGQGDSETQYF
V gene: TRBV3-1/TRBV3-2; clone size: -; J gene: TRBJ1-2; D gene: -; CDR3 DNA: TGTGCCAGCAGCCCCTCCGTGATTTCGTCCTATGGCTACACCTTC; CDR3 protein: CASSPSVISSYGYTF
V gene: TRBV6-5; clone size: -; J gene: TRBJ2-7; D gene: -; CDR3 DNA: TGTGCCAGCAGTTTCCGCCTCGATTACGAGCAGTACTTC; CDR3 protein: CASSFRLDYEQYF
V gene: TRBV28; clone size: -; J gene: TRBJ1-5; D gene: TRBD1; CDR3 DNA: TGTGCCAGCAGTTTCGAAGGGGGCCTTCAGCCCCAGCATTTT; CDR3 protein: CASSFEGGLQPQHF
V gene: TRBV6-1; clone size: -; J gene: TRBJ1-2; D gene: -; CDR3 DNA: TGTGCCAGCAGTGAAGCTACGGCAGCAGCTAACTATGGCTACACCTTC; CDR3 protein: CASSEATAAANYGYTF
V gene: TRBV19; clone size: -; J gene: TRBJ1-6; D gene: -; CDR3 DNA: TGTGCCAGTACCATTAGAGGGGGGGCCTTAAATTCACCCCTCCACTTT; CDR3 protein: CASTIRGGALNSPLHF
V gene: TRBV28; clone size: -; J gene: TRBJ2-2; D gene: TRBD2; CDR3 DNA: TGTGCCAGCAGTACCCCGGGGACTAGCGGGGGGGCATGGACCGGGGAGCTGTTTTTT; CDR3 protein: CASSTPGTSGGAWTGELFF
V gene: TRBV7-8; clone size: -; J gene: TRBJ2-2; D gene: -; CDR3 DNA: TGTGCCAGCAGCTTAGGCCAGGGGACCGGGGAGCTGTTTTTT; CDR3 protein: CASSLGQGTGELFF
V gene: TRBV19; clone size: -; J gene: TRBJ2-5; D gene: TRBD1; CDR3 DNA: TGTGCCAGTAGTATACCGGACAGGAGATACCAAGAGACCCAGTACTTC; CDR3 protein: CASSIPDRRYQETQYF
V gene: TRBV7-2; clone size: -; J gene: TRBJ1-6; D gene: -; CDR3 DNA: TGTGCCAGCAGCCCCCGGGTCACTAATTCACCCCTCCACTTT; CDR3 protein: CASSPRVTNSPLHF
V gene: TRBV10-3; clone size: -; J gene: TRBJ2-7; D gene: -; CDR3 DNA: TGTGCCATCAGCGCCCGACGGGACTACGAGCAGTACTTC; CDR3 protein: CAISARRDYEQYF
V gene: TRBV6-5; clone size: -; J gene: TRBJ1-2; D gene: -; CDR3 DNA: TGTGCCAGCAGTTACGACAGGACCGATGGCTACACCTTC; CDR3 protein: CASSYDRTDGYTF
V gene: TRBV28; clone size: -; J gene: TRBJ1-6; D gene: -; CDR3 DNA: TGTGCCAGCAGGTTCGACTTGCCTTCACCCCTCCACTTT; CDR3 protein: CASRFDLPSPLHF
V gene: TRBV4-3; clone size: -; J gene: TRBJ2-5; D gene: -; CDR3 DNA: TGCGCCAGCAGCCAAGAGTTGACTAGATCAGAGACCCAGTACTTC; CDR3 protein: CASSQELTRSETQYF